Following are 2 T cell receptor beta chains from one sample sequenced in a study of shared clonotypes between healthy human individuals. The method was immunoSEQ multiplex PCR; TCRdb's version includes in-frame clones alone and lacks a portion of them. The sample includes a few million clones, just over 90% seen only once; the top ten take about 0.39%. The specimen sequenced was naive CD4+ T cells from PBMCs. Specified subset: CD45RA+ positively selected. Source of these receptors: a man between 18 and 29 years old in good health. Some clones in this sample may be carry-over from other donors' samples.

The genes are TRBV7-2 and TRBJ1-4; D not certain. The V end lost 1 base, the J end lost 1 base, and 1 base lay between the germline ends. The CDR3 has 13 residues. Germline-derived CDR1 and CDR2 are SGHTA and FQGNSA. CDR3 sequence reads: CASSLVTNEKLFF. CDR3 nucleotides: TGTGCCAGCAGCTTAGTAACTAATGAAAAACTGTTTTTT.

The chain carries TRBV7-2 and TRBJ1-5; no clear D gene. Germline assignment: CDR1 SGHTA and CDR2 FQGNSA. Trimming took off 5 bases at V and 5 bases at J, with 13 bases between the two ends. This CDR3 is built from 14 residues. CDR3: CASSPNGPYQPQHF. CDR3 in DNA: TGTGCCAGCAGCCCGAACGGTCCCTATCAGCCCCAGCATTTT.